This entry features one TCR beta chain sequence. The antigen remains undetermined. Samples came from axillary lymph nodes draining the breast cancer. The CDR3 is 16 residues long. The germline CDR1 and CDR2 sequences are MNHEY and SVGAGI. Trimming cost V 2 bases and J 0 bases, with 8 bases left between them. This sample is drawn from a study of breast tumors, draining lymph nodes, adjacent tissues. Study findings and constraints: Tumor T cell lymph node origin was a supported hypothesis, not proven. Luminal-like breast cancer showed significantly higher tumor–nontumor repertoire similarity than basal-like.

TCRdb analysed the multiplex PCR reads with MiXCR anew, one entry per CDR3 protein. Of some 130,000 distinct CDR3 sequences listed, 20% to 25% were seen once; the top ten hold roughly 2.7%. Sequenced: axillary lymph node tissue. The chain is built from TRBV6-5 and TRBJ2-6; no definite D call. The clonotype originates from a female donor with breast cancer. Some clones in this sample may be carry-over from other donors' samples. The CDR3 region has the DNA TGTGCCAGCAGTTACACCTGGCCCTCTGGGGCCAACGTCCTGACTTTC. It translates to CASSYTWPSGANVLTF.